Reported below is one T cell receptor beta chain. This specimen belongs to a study of T-cell memory formation after mild COVID-19. TCRdb itself ran the 5' RACE reads through MiXCR, one entry per CDR3 protein. Among hundreds of thousands of distinct CDR3 sequences, about 20% were seen once, and the ten largest hold 7.5% to 9.5%. The origin of this receptor is an adult woman who had mild COVID-19 (a few samples of this study predate the infection). Cell type and time point are not known. Material for sequencing was PBMCs or a T cell subset sorted from them (not recorded which).

For the CDR3, the DNA is TGTGCCAGCAGCTCCGGGACAGGGTTGGGCTCCTATGGCTACACCTTC. Translated: CASSSGTGLGSYGYTF. This chain uses TRBV27 with TRBJ1-2; 9 bases agree with TRBD1. The germline CDR1 and CDR2 sequences are MNHEY and SMNVEV (reference sequence). V shed 6 bases, J shed 4 bases, and the junction held 12 bases outside the gene matches. The CDR3 is 16 amino acids.